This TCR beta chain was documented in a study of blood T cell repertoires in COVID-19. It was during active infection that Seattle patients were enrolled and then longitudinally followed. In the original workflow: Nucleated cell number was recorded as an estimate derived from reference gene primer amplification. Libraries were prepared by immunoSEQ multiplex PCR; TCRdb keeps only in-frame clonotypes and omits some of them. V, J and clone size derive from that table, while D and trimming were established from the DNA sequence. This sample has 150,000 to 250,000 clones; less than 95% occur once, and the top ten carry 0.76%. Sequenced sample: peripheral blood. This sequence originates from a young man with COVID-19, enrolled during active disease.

The chain's CDR3 is CACLGVEKLFF. In DNA form, the CDR3 reads TGTGCCTGCCTAGGGGTAGAAAAACTGTTTTTT. The genes are TRBV30 and TRBJ1-4, with D perhaps matching TRBD1 (5 bases). Trimming removed 6 bases from V and 8 bases from J, with 10 bases in between. Per germline, CDR1 GTSNPN and CDR2 SVGIG (reference sequence). There are 11 residues in the CDR3.